The 20 T cell receptor beta chains below come from one sample, sequenced in a study of shared clonotypes between healthy human individuals. Selected positively for CCR7 and CD45RO-negative, naive CD8 cells excluded terminally differentiated effector memory CD45RA+ cells. TCRdb's table, derived via immunoSEQ multiplex PCR, lists solely in-frame clones and lacks some. Here the sample spans millions of clones, about 93% being singletons. Sequencing was performed on naive CD8+ T cells from PBMCs. The receptors were gathered from a man in his late teens or twenties in good health. Some clones in this sample may be carry-over from other donors' samples.

The J gene is TRBJ1-4, the V gene TRBV7-9; D not resolved. CDR1 and CDR2 from the germline V gene are SEHNR and FQNEAQ (reference sequence). The CDR3 is 12 residues long. V lost 5 bases and J 10 bases, leaving 11 bases between the germline ends. The DNA for the CDR3 is TGTGCCAGCAGCGCTTCCTGGCGAAAACTGTTTTTT. Translation: CASSASWRKLFF.

The gene calls are TRBV5-6 and TRBJ2-1; 7 nucleotides match TRBD2. CDR3 length: 17 amino acids. Germline CDR1 and CDR2: SGHDT and YYEEEE. With V trimmed by 3 bases and J by 0 bases, 9 bases remained unmatched. CDR3 DNA: TGTGCCAGCAGCTACGCTTCCGGCGGGAGCTCCTACAATGAGCAGTTCTTC. It encodes CASSYASGGSSYNEQFF.

This chain links TRBV7-8 with TRBJ2-1, with D unclear. Deletions cut 1 base from V and 3 bases from J, with 7 bases between. CDR1 SGHVS and CDR2 FQNEAQ come from the germline V gene. The CDR3 spans 14 residues. The CDR3 DNA sequence: TGTGCCAGCAGCTTAGGCGCCAGCTACAATGAGCAGTTCTTC. It is translated as CASSLGASYNEQFF.

The chain is built from TRBV27 and TRBJ2-1; D possibly corresponds to TRBD1 (6 bases). Germline CDR1 is MNHEY and CDR2 is SMNVEV (reference sequence). The V end lost 3 bases, the J end lost 3 bases, and 15 bases lay between the germline ends. The CDR3 length is 16 residues. In nucleotides, the CDR3 is TGTGCCAGCAGTTTGGCGCCAGGGGATCGCTACAATGAGCAGTTCTTC. Protein product: CASSLAPGDRYNEQFF.

This chain uses TRBV30 with TRBJ2-1; D is possibly TRBD1 (5 bases). The CDR3 loop spans 14 amino acids. Trimming cost V 4 bases and J 0 bases, with 10 bases left between them. The germline CDR1 and CDR2 sequences are GTSNPN and SVGIG (reference sequence). Here the CDR3 reads CAWNADSSYNEQFF. DNA for the CDR3: TGTGCCTGGAACGCCGACAGCTCCTACAATGAGCAGTTCTTC.

The chain uses TRBV28 and TRBJ2-5, with D possibly being TRBD1 (5 bases). The germline V gene encodes CDR1 MDHEN and CDR2 SYDVKM. Trimming left V 7 bases short and J 1 base short, with 13 bases between. There are 14 residues in the CDR3. In DNA form, the CDR3 reads TGTGCCAGCACCTCTTTGACAGTCCAAGAGACCCAGTACTTC. This translates into CASTSLTVQETQYF.

This chain uses TRBV29-1 with TRBJ2-7; 9 bases agree with TRBD1. The J segment lost 5 bases and the V segment lost 4 bases, leaving 12 bases of the junction unmatched. The germline gives CDR1 SQVTM, CDR2 ANQGSEA. CDR3 size: 15 residues. CDR3 region: CSVVGGGTGPNEQYF. Written as DNA, the CDR3 is TGCAGCGTTGTGGGCGGAGGGACAGGGCCCAACGAGCAGTACTTC.

The chain has TRBV19 and TRBJ2-7, with a weak D call TRBD1 (7 bases). Looked up from germline, CDR1 is LNHDA and CDR2 is SQIVND (reference sequence). The CDR3 is 14 residues long. The V end was cut by 5 bases, the J end by 2 bases, with 13 bases between. The CDR3 sequence is CASSLTGEAYEQYF. DNA of the CDR3: TGTGCCAGTAGTCTCACAGGGGAGGCCTACGAGCAGTACTTC.

The chain joins TRBV19 to TRBJ2-7, with D possibly being TRBD1 (6 bases). Germline CDR1 is LNHDA and CDR2 is SQIVND (reference sequence). The CDR3 covers 13 residues. V lost 8 bases and J lost 4, with 15 bases in between. This CDR3 reads CASAAGVSYEQYF. CDR3 nucleotide sequence: TGTGCCAGTGCGGCAGGGGTATCTTACGAGCAGTACTTC.

V gene TRBV27 combines with J gene TRBJ2-7; 7 bases are a match to TRBD2. Per germline, CDR1 MNHEY and CDR2 SMNVEV (reference sequence). This CDR3 has 16 residues. V lost 0 bases to trimming and J lost 4 bases; unmatched junction nucleotides: 9. The CDR3: CASSLSAGRAVYEQYF. The CDR3 nucleotides are TGTGCCAGCAGTTTATCTGCGGGGAGGGCCGTGTACGAGCAGTACTTC.

For this clone: The same CDR3 arises from other DNA sequences in this sample as well. The V and J genes are TRBV9 and TRBJ2-7, with TRBD2 matching 13 bases. Germline V gives CDR1 SGDLS, CDR2 YYNGEE. This CDR3 has 15 residues. The V segment lost 4 bases and the J segment 4 bases; nucleotides outside the gene matches: 5. The CDR3: CASSSGLAGVYEQYF. CDR3 coding DNA: TGTGCCAGCAGCTCCGGACTAGCGGGAGTGTACGAGCAGTACTTC.

The chain joins TRBV28 to TRBJ1-1, with D perhaps TRBD1 (5 bases). The germline CDR1 and CDR2 sequences are MDHEN and SYDVKM. CDR3 length equals 14 residues. V was trimmed by 5 bases and J by 6 bases, leaving 16 bases between them. The DNA of the CDR3 is TGTGCCAGCAGTCCCCAGGGCTGGGCGGCTGAAGCTTTCTTT. This encodes CASSPQGWAAEAFF.

This rearrangement joins TRBV27 to TRBJ1-2; TRBD1 agrees at 7 bases. V trimming: 6 bases; J trimming: 4 bases; junction bases outside the gene matches: 11. This CDR3 has 15 amino acids. Germline V gene lookup returns CDR1 MNHEY and CDR2 SMNVEV (reference sequence). Here the CDR3 DNA reads TGTGCCAGCAGCCCTAGGGACAGCAACTTCTATGGCTACACCTTC. This translates into CASSPRDSNFYGYTF.

V is TRBV6-6 and J is TRBJ1-1; D uncertain. CDR1 and CDR2 from the germline V gene are MNHNY and SVGAGI (reference sequence). The CDR3 sequence is 14 residues long. V was cut by 2 bases and J by 1 base, with 8 bases left in between. The CDR3 DNA follows: TGTGCCAGCAGTTACACCCCCGAGAACACTGAAGCTTTCTTT. This encodes CASSYTPENTEAFF.

In regard to this clone: Other DNA sequences in this sample translate to the same CDR3. The chain uses TRBV5-6 and TRBJ2-2; D may be TRBD1 or TRBD2 (5 bases each). The V gene lost 4 bases and the J gene lost 7 bases, with 11 bases spanning the gap. The germline V gene has CDR1 SGHDT and CDR2 YYEEEE. The CDR3 is 13 amino acids. The CDR3 bases are TGTGCCAGCAGCCTGGGGACCGGCGGGGAGCTGTTTTTT. Its protein product is CASSLGTGGELFF.

This chain connects TRBV7-6 to TRBJ2-3; D not certain. The CDR3 extends over 11 amino acids. Trimming cost V 9 bases and J 6 bases, with 10 bases left between them. The germline gives CDR1 SGHVS, CDR2 FNYEAQ. Here the CDR3 DNA reads TGTGCCAGTTTATCCGGGGATACGCAGTATTTT. Translating gives CASLSGDTQYF.

The V and J genes are TRBV10-3 and TRBJ2-1, with 13 bases aligning to TRBD2. Germline values: CDR1 ENHRY, CDR2 SYGVKD. J was trimmed by 8 bases and V by 2 bases; bases with no gene match: 3. The CDR3 extends over 15 amino acids. As DNA, the CDR3 is TGTGCCATCAGTGAGGGACTAGCGGGAGTGGATGAGCAGTTCTTC. Protein sequence: CAISEGLAGVDEQFF.

The gene calls are TRBV15 and TRBJ1-5; TRBD1 is a possible D gene (6 bases). The germline gives CDR1 LNHNV, CDR2 YYDKDF (reference sequence). Trimming left V 5 bases short and J 4 bases short, with 9 bases between. The CDR3 is made up of 13 amino acids. CDR3 amino acids: CATSGGQNQPQHF. The CDR3, as DNA: TGTGCCACCAGCGGTGGACAGAATCAGCCCCAGCATTTT.

The chain joins TRBV5-8 to TRBJ2-7; 7 bases match TRBD2. Germline V CDR1 and CDR2: SGHTS, YDEGEE. The ends lost 4 bases at V and 4 bases at J; junction bases unmatched: 11. This CDR3 is 15 amino acids long. For the CDR3, the DNA is TGTGCCAGCAGCGCCTGGGGGGGAGAGGGATACGAGCAGTACTTC. Its protein is CASSAWGGEGYEQYF. The full variable domain, its missing parts supplied by reference TRBV5-8 and TRBJ2-7, is EAGVTQSPTHLIKTRGQQATLRCSPISGHTSVYWYQQALGLGLQFLLWYDEGEERNRGNFPPRFSGRQFPNYSSELNVNALELEDSALYLCASSAWGGEGYEQYFGPGTRLTVT.

The rearrangement joins TRBV7-3 to TRBJ1-2; TRBD1 might be the D (6 bases). The CDR3 contains 14 residues. In germline, CDR1 is SGHTA, CDR2 FQGTGA. V lost 4 bases, J lost 8 bases, and 17 bases lay in between. This chain's CDR3 is CASSSGHAIEGYTF. The CDR3 nucleotides read TGTGCCAGCAGCTCGGGACATGCGATAGAAGGCTACACCTTC.